The rows below give T cell receptor beta chains drawn from one sample of a study of blood T cell repertoires in COVID-19. Libraries were prepared by immunoSEQ multiplex PCR; TCRdb keeps only in-frame clonotypes and omits some of them. The sample has roughly 200,000 clones; approximately 92% are singletons. The sequenced material came from peripheral blood. The receptors originated from a man in his fifties or sixties with acute or convalescent COVID-19. Each CDR3 is given with its conserved first and last residue. Each record gives: V gene, J gene, CDR3 protein.

>TRBV5-4|TRBJ2-7
CASSLDPDSSYEQYF
>TRBV6-2/TRBV6-3|TRBJ1-6
CASSYYGGANSPLHF
>TRBV21-1|TRBJ2-4
CASSYSGSGRGNIQYF
>TRBV6-5|TRBJ1-2
CASSYQGQGVYGYTF
>TRBV30|TRBJ1-2
CAWSSGQGFGGYTF
>TRBV3-1/TRBV3-2|TRBJ2-3
CASSLSVGSGGTGTDTQYF
>TRBV28|TRBJ2-5
CASGSTGQETQYF
>TRBV29-1|TRBJ2-7
CSVELFGGVRREQYF
>TRBV2|TRBJ2-2
CASSDLGLAGAGELFF
>TRBV18|TRBJ1-1
CASSPLISGAFF
>TRBV5-8|TRBJ2-3
CASSLALLAGGITDTQYF
>TRBV2|TRBJ2-2
CASSDRETNTGELFF
>TRBV7-2|TRBJ2-1
CASSRQVYNEQFF
>TRBV15|TRBJ2-2
CATSRGTGGGELFF
>TRBV28|TRBJ2-7
CASPPRQGETYEQYF
>TRBV29-1|TRBJ2-6
CSVETRRDRGHGANVLTF
>TRBV4-3|TRBJ2-5
CASSQTGPQETQYF
>TRBV3-1/TRBV3-2|TRBJ2-1
CASSLPDRGLHNEQFF
>TRBV15|TRBJ1-1
CATSRDVREGEAFF
>TRBV23-1|TRBJ1-4
CASSQPAGAGAFEKLFF
>TRBV7-2|TRBJ1-6
CASSLGSGGSPLHF
>TRBV30|TRBJ2-6
CAWRGGQGWGANVLTF
>TRBV29-1|TRBJ2-5
CSAPLLAAQETQYF
>TRBV5-1|TRBJ1-2
CASSLEEGYGYTF
>TRBV19|TRBJ1-1
CASSTGQGATEAFF
>TRBV10-3|TRBJ1-1
CAISAQGYTEAFF
>TRBV27|TRBJ1-4
CASSLSRAGGPTNEKLFF
>TRBV5-5|TRBJ1-5
CASSLTAYVGNQPQHF
>TRBV4-2|TRBJ2-1
CASSQEWRDEQFF
>TRBV3-1/TRBV3-2|TRBJ2-3
CASSQEGLGQYF
>TRBV10-1|TRBJ2-1
CASSGGLAGYNEQFF
>TRBV3-1/TRBV3-2|TRBJ1-1
CASSPGQVNTEAFF
>TRBV11-3|TRBJ2-1
CASSQAYNEQFF
>TRBV28|TRBJ1-3
CASGNGQGGNTIYF
>TRBV24-1|TRBJ2-2
CATSALENTGELFF
>TRBV7-9|TRBJ1-4
CASSAGLINNEKLFF
>TRBV28|TRBJ2-1
CASSLAGGRVYDEQFF
>TRBV7-2|TRBJ1-5
CASSLLSGDQPQHF
>TRBV28|TRBJ2-3
CASSFVGRDTQYF
>TRBV30|TRBJ1-1
CAWSEDRGVEAFF
>TRBV2|TRBJ1-4
CASSRDRTNEKLFF
>TRBV5-4|TRBJ2-4
CASSLVGTENIQYF
>TRBV7-2|TRBJ2-5
CASSQQRGQETQYF